The clone carrying this T cell receptor (beta chain) was seen just once. Its specificity is unknown. TCRdb re-called the 5' RACE reads through MiXCR, storing one row per CDR3 protein. The sample has about 320,000 distinct CDR3 sequences, roughly an eighth seen once. These data are taken from a study of T-cell memory formation after mild COVID-19. Study context: For the most part, TCR clusters were specific to one donor. Whole-study results and caveats: Contracting CD8+ clones were enriched in EMRA, CD4+ mainly in CM and EM. Clones shrinking from day 15 to 85 showed even CD4/CD8 mixes; later expanders tilted CD4+. Some clones that responded turned up in pre-infection memory, which suggests that cross-reactive memory joined in.

The sequence derives from a man aged 18 to 29 who had mild COVID-19 (a few samples of this study predate the infection). Cell type and time point are not known. Material for sequencing was PBMCs or a T cell subset sorted from them (not recorded which).

The CDR3 nucleotides are TGCGCCAGCAGCTTGACTAGCGGGGATGAGACCCAGTACTTC. It specifies CASSLTSGDETQYF. The chain couples TRBV5-1 to TRBJ2-5; 10 bases line up with TRBD2. This CDR3 has 14 amino acids. Germline loops: CDR1 SGHRS, CDR2 YFSETQ. Trimming cost V 1 base and J 5 bases; bases outside gene matches: 2.